This is a list of T cell receptor beta chains from one sample in a study of T cell repertoires in cytomegalovirus infection. MiXCR, applied by TCRdb to the reads, yields one record per CDR3 protein. In the table there are around 300,000 distinct CDR3 sequences, roughly a fifth of which are singletons. No antigen has been assigned to these receptors. The source material was cultured PBMCs, sampled from culture after CMV antigen stimulation. These receptors all stem from a human donor in good health (CMV status not recorded). Some clones in this sample may be carry-over from other donors' samples. CDR3s include the opening cysteine and the closing phenylalanine or tryptophan. The order of the fields is V gene, D gene, J gene, clone size, CDR3 protein, CDR3 DNA. D genes are given only for firm matches. Rows give clone size only sometimes, using once, few, many, or a class for an expanded clone.

V: TRBV12-3/TRBV12-4; D: -; J: TRBJ1-1; size: -; CDR3: CASSLHSLAGTEAFF; DNA: TGTGCCAGCAGTTTACACTCGCTGGCCGGCACTGAAGCTTTCTTT
V: TRBV24-1; D: -; J: TRBJ2-1; size: -; CDR3: CATSGSGTEYNEQFF; DNA: TGTGCCACCAGTGGGTCCGGGACTGAATACAATGAGCAGTTCTTC
V: TRBV7-8; D: TRBD2; J: TRBJ2-1; size: many; CDR3: CASSVLAGPQFF; DNA: TGTGCCAGCAGCGTACTAGCGGGGCCTCAGTTCTTC
V: TRBV6-2/TRBV6-3; D: -; J: TRBJ1-6; size: few; CDR3: CASSYRDQGNSPLHF; DNA: TGTGCCAGCAGTTACCGGGACCAGGGTAATTCACCCCTCCACTTT
V: TRBV18; D: -; J: TRBJ1-1; size: few; CDR3: CASSPPRRVGMNTEAFF; DNA: TGTGCCAGCTCACCACCGAGGAGGGTGGGGATGAACACTGAAGCTTTCTTT
V: TRBV27; D: TRBD1; J: TRBJ2-1; size: -; CDR3: CASSPDRANEQFF; DNA: TGTGCCAGCAGTCCCGACAGGGCCAATGAGCAGTTCTTC
V: TRBV12-3/TRBV12-4; D: -; J: TRBJ2-5; size: few; CDR3: CASSRTEETQYF; DNA: TGTGCCAGCTCGCGGACGGAAGAGACCCAGTACTTC
V: TRBV12-3/TRBV12-4; D: -; J: TRBJ2-5; size: -; CDR3: CASSLGRRGLRVPQETQYF; DNA: TGTGCCAGCAGCCTAGGCAGGCGGGGGCTAAGGGTCCCCCAAGAGACCCAGTACTTC
V: TRBV6-2/TRBV6-3; D: TRBD1; J: TRBJ2-5; size: many; CDR3: CASRRTGGRETQYF; DNA: TGTGCCAGCAGACGCACAGGGGGCCGGGAGACCCAGTACTTC
V: TRBV7-9; D: -; J: TRBJ2-7; size: many; CDR3: CASSSQTGSYEQYF; DNA: TGTGCCAGCAGCTCACAGACAGGCTCCTACGAGCAGTACTTC
V: TRBV6-2/TRBV6-3; D: TRBD2; J: TRBJ2-7; size: few; CDR3: CASSYLGTSGTYEQYF; DNA: TGTGCCAGCAGTTATCTTGGGACTAGCGGAACCTACGAGCAGTACTTC
V: TRBV6-1; D: -; J: TRBJ2-4; size: many; CDR3: CASSERRQGHLGENIQYF; DNA: TGTGCCAGCAGTGAACGAAGGCAGGGGCACCTTGGGGAAAACATTCAGTACTTC
V: TRBV15; D: TRBD2; J: TRBJ2-5; size: many; CDR3: CATSNLGSGRAYQETQYF; DNA: TGTGCCACCAGCAATCTCGGTAGCGGGAGGGCGTACCAAGAGACCCAGTACTTC
V: TRBV7-2; D: TRBD2; J: TRBJ2-5; size: many; CDR3: CASSLGLAGGQETQYF; DNA: TGTGCCAGCAGCTTGGGACTAGCGGGAGGCCAAGAGACCCAGTACTTC
V: TRBV12-3/TRBV12-4; D: -; J: TRBJ1-2; size: -; CDR3: CASSFWTANYGYTF; DNA: TGTGCCAGCAGTTTCTGGACAGCTAACTATGGCTACACCTTC
V: TRBV4-3; D: -; J: TRBJ2-7; size: few; CDR3: CASSQDSRGHYEQYF; DNA: TGCGCCAGCAGCCAAGACTCGAGGGGCCACTACGAGCAGTACTTC
V: TRBV12-3/TRBV12-4; D: -; J: TRBJ2-1; size: -; CDR3: CASRSRLDNEQFF; DNA: TGTGCCAGCCGATCCCGGCTAGACAATGAGCAGTTCTTC
V: TRBV6-5; D: -; J: TRBJ2-1; size: few; CDR3: CASSSSSLEQFF; DNA: TGTGCCAGCAGTTCCAGTTCTCTGGAGCAGTTCTTC
V: TRBV28; D: -; J: TRBJ1-3; size: -; CDR3: CASTQPAAYSGNTIYF; DNA: TGTGCCAGTACCCAGCCCGCAGCGTACTCTGGAAACACCATATATTTT
V: TRBV10-2; D: TRBD2; J: TRBJ2-3; size: -; CDR3: CASSVLAGVPDTQYF; DNA: TGCGCCAGCAGTGTACTAGCGGGAGTTCCAGATACGCAGTATTTT
V: TRBV7-9; D: -; J: TRBJ1-2; size: -; CDR3: CASSSGRILHF; DNA: TGTGCCAGCAGCTCCGGGAGGATCCTTCACTTC
V: TRBV7-2; D: TRBD2; J: TRBJ2-1; size: many; CDR3: CASSSSGLYRNEQFF; DNA: TGTGCCAGCAGCTCTAGCGGCCTCTACAGGAATGAGCAGTTCTTC
V: TRBV29-1; D: -; J: TRBJ1-4; size: -; CDR3: CSVAGTAGAEKLFF; DNA: TGCAGCGTTGCGGGTACGGCGGGGGCGGAAAAACTGTTTTTT
V: TRBV18; D: TRBD1; J: TRBJ1-5; size: few; CDR3: CASSTGRDQPQHF; DNA: TGTGCCAGCTCGACAGGGAGGGATCAGCCCCAGCATTTT
V: TRBV12-3/TRBV12-4; D: TRBD2; J: TRBJ2-5; size: few; CDR3: CASTSAGGSETQYF; DNA: TGTGCCAGCACCTCTGCGGGAGGATCTGAGACCCAGTACTTC
V: TRBV24-1; D: -; J: TRBJ2-2; size: few; CDR3: CATSDGGKSSNTGELFF; DNA: TGTGCCACCAGTGACGGCGGCAAATCATCGAACACCGGGGAGCTGTTTTTT
V: TRBV6-2/TRBV6-3; D: TRBD2; J: TRBJ2-1; size: many; CDR3: CASSYVAGGSYNEQFF; DNA: TGTGCCAGCAGTTACGTAGCGGGAGGGTCCTACAATGAGCAGTTCTTC
V: TRBV7-2; D: TRBD1; J: TRBJ1-3; size: -; CDR3: CASSAGTAGNTIYF; DNA: TGTGCCAGCAGCGCCGGGACAGCCGGAAACACCATATATTTT
V: TRBV19; D: -; J: TRBJ2-6; size: few; CDR3: CASSPRSGANVLTF; DNA: TGTGCCAGTAGTCCCCGCTCTGGGGCCAACGTCCTGACTTTC
V: TRBV11-2; D: TRBD2; J: TRBJ2-7; size: -; CDR3: CASRPKRGRRYEQYF; DNA: TGTGCCAGCAGACCCAAGCGCGGGAGAAGATACGAGCAGTACTTC
V: TRBV10-3; D: TRBD2; J: TRBJ2-1; size: few; CDR3: CATRGTSGVRGDNEQFF; DNA: TGTGCCACTCGGGGGACTAGCGGGGTTCGGGGAGACAATGAGCAGTTCTTC
V: TRBV6-5; D: TRBD1; J: TRBJ2-3; size: few; CDR3: CASRKQGASTDTQYF; DNA: TGTGCCAGCAGGAAACAGGGGGCTAGCACAGATACGCAGTATTTT
V: TRBV4-1; D: -; J: TRBJ2-1; size: -; CDR3: CPSSQDWGYNEQFF; DNA: TGCCCCAGCAGCCAAGATTGGGGATACAATGAGCAGTTCTTC
V: TRBV7-3; D: TRBD2; J: TRBJ2-1; size: -; CDR3: CASSLSQGLAGADGEQFF; DNA: TGTGCCAGCAGCTTATCCCAGGGACTAGCGGGAGCTGATGGGGAGCAGTTCTTC
V: TRBV19; D: -; J: TRBJ2-1; size: -; CDR3: CASSMQLYGSSYNEQFF; DNA: TGTGCCAGTAGTATGCAGTTATACGGTAGCTCCTACAATGAGCAGTTCTTC
V: TRBV19; D: -; J: TRBJ2-1; size: -; CDR3: CASSLRGSSSYNEQFF; DNA: TGTGCCAGTAGTCTCAGGGGATCTAGCTCCTACAATGAGCAGTTCTTC
V: TRBV12-3/TRBV12-4; D: -; J: TRBJ1-1; size: many; CDR3: CASSYRTGDTEAFF; DNA: TGTGCCAGCAGTTACCGAACGGGGGACACTGAAGCTTTCTTT
V: TRBV12-5; D: TRBD2; J: TRBJ2-1; size: -; CDR3: CASGLGGLAGGPHEQFF; DNA: TGTGCTAGTGGTTTGGGAGGTCTAGCGGGAGGGCCGCATGAGCAGTTCTTC
V: TRBV30; D: -; J: TRBJ1-3; size: -; CDR3: CAWTRLGNTIYF; DNA: TGTGCCTGGACCCGACTTGGAAACACCATATATTTT
V: TRBV20-1; D: TRBD2; J: TRBJ2-5; size: few; CDR3: CSARTSGTVGETQYF; DNA: TGCAGTGCTAGGACTAGCGGGACCGTGGGGGAGACCCAGTACTTC
V: TRBV12-3/TRBV12-4; D: TRBD1; J: TRBJ1-5; size: -; CDR3: CASSPWDSQGEPQHF; DNA: TGTGCCAGCAGTCCTTGGGACAGCCAGGGTGAGCCCCAGCATTTT
V: TRBV2; D: -; J: TRBJ1-2; size: few; CDR3: CASRGTGIGYTF; DNA: TGTGCCAGCAGAGGTACAGGGATTGGCTACACCTTC
V: TRBV27; D: -; J: TRBJ2-7; size: few; CDR3: CASSLIIGGYSYEQYF; DNA: TGTGCCAGCAGTCTTATAATAGGGGGATACTCCTACGAGCAGTACTTC
V: TRBV4-1; D: -; J: TRBJ2-1; size: -; CDR3: CASSQGLAQSYNEQFF; DNA: TGCGCCAGCAGCCAAGGCCTGGCACAGAGTTACAATGAGCAGTTCTTC
V: TRBV11-3; D: -; J: TRBJ2-2; size: many; CDR3: CASSLTRTGELFF; DNA: TGTGCCAGCAGCTTAACGCGCACCGGGGAGCTGTTTTTT
V: TRBV20-1; D: TRBD2; J: TRBJ2-3; size: -; CDR3: CSASAVAGGGSRTDTQYF; DNA: TGCAGTGCTAGTGCGGTAGCGGGAGGCGGAAGTCGCACAGATACGCAGTATTTT
V: TRBV28; D: -; J: TRBJ2-3; size: -; CDR3: CASFLSWGDTQYF; DNA: TGTGCCAGCTTTCTTAGTTGGGGAGATACGCAGTATTTT
V: TRBV12-3/TRBV12-4; D: -; J: TRBJ2-1; size: -; CDR3: CASRTGFIPYNEQFF; DNA: TGTGCCAGCAGGACGGGATTTATCCCATACAATGAGCAGTTCTTC
V: TRBV2; D: -; J: TRBJ1-1; size: few; CDR3: CASSEGEAFF; DNA: TGTGCCAGCAGTGAGGGGGAAGCTTTCTTT
V: TRBV7-2; D: -; J: TRBJ1-5; size: many; CDR3: CASSPWDSNQPQHF; DNA: TGTGCCAGCAGCCCCTGGGATAGCAATCAGCCCCAGCATTTT
V: TRBV15; D: -; J: TRBJ1-1; size: -; CDR3: CATSRDLRVTEAFF; DNA: TGTGCCACCAGCAGAGATCTAAGGGTTACTGAAGCTTTCTTT
V: TRBV7-2; D: TRBD2; J: TRBJ2-3; size: many; CDR3: CASSSPTSGSSTDTQYF; DNA: TGTGCCAGCAGCTCCCCGACTAGCGGGAGTAGCACAGATACGCAGTATTTT